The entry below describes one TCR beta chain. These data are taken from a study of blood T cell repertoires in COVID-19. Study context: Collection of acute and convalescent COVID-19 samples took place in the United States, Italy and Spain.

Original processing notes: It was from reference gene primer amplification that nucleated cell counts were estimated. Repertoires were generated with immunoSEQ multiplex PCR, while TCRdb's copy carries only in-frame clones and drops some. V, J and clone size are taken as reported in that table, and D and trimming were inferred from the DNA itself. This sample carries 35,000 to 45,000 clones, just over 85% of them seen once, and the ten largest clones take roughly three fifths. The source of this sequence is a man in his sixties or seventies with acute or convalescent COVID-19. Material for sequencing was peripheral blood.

CDR3 in DNA: TGTGCCAGCGGGGGACAGGGAAACACCGGGGAGCTGTTTTTT. Translating it yields CASGGQGNTGELFF. V usage is TRBV6-5 and J usage is TRBJ2-2; 9 nucleotides line up with TRBD1. This CDR3 spans 14 amino acids. Germline lookup yields CDR1 MNHEY and CDR2 SVGAGI. V was pared by 8 bases and J by 2 bases, with 3 bases of the junction left unmatched.